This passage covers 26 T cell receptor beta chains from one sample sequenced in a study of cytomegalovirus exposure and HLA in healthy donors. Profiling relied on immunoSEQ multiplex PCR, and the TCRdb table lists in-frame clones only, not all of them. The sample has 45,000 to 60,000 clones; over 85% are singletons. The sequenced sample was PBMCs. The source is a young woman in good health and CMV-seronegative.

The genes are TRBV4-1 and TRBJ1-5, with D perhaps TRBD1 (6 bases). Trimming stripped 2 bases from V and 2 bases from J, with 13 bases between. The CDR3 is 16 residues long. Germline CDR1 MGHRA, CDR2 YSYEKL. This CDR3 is CASSQIVGGGNQPQHF. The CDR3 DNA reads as TGCGCCAGCAGCCAAATCGTAGGGGGAGGCAATCAGCCCCAGCATTTT.

CDR3 protein: CASSFRLRDTQYF. The CDR3, as DNA: TGTGCCAGCAGCTTCCGACTTCGAGATACGCAGTATTTT. This chain uses TRBV9 with TRBJ2-3; no definite D call. Trimming stripped 4 bases from V and 5 bases from J, with 11 bases between. Germline V CDR1 and CDR2: SGDLS, YYNGEE. This CDR3 is 13 amino acids long.

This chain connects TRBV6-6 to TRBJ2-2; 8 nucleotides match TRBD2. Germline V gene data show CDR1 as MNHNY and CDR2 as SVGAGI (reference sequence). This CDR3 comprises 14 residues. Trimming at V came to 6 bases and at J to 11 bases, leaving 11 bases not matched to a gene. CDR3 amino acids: CASSLDSGGYELFF. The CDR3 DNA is TGTGCCAGCAGCCTCGACAGCGGGGGATACGAGCTGTTTTTT.

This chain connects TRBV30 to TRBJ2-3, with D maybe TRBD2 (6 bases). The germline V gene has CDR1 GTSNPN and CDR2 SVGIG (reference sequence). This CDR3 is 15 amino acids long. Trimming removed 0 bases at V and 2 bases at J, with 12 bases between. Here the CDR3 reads CAWSVGGVDTDTQYF. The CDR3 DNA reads TGTGCCTGGAGTGTAGGAGGGGTCGACACAGATACGCAGTATTTT. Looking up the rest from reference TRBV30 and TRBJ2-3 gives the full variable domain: SQTIHQWPATLVQPVGSPLSLECTVEGTSNPNLYWYRQAAGRGLQLLFYSVGIGQISSEVPQNLSASRPQDRQFILSSKKLLLSDSGFYLCAWSVGGVDTDTQYFGPGTRLTVL.

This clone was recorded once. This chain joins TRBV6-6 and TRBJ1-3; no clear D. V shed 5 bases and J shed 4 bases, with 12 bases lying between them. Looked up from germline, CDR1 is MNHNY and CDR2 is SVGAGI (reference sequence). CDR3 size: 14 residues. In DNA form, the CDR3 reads TGTGCCAGCAGTGGAGCCACTCTAGGAAACACCATATATTTT. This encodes CASSGATLGNTIYF.

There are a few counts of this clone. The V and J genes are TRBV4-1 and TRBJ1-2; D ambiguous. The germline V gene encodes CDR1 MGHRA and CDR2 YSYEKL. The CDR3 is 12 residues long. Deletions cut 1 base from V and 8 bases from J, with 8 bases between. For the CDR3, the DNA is TGCGCCAGCAGCCAAGCCCCCGGGGGCTACACCTTC. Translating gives CASSQAPGGYTF.

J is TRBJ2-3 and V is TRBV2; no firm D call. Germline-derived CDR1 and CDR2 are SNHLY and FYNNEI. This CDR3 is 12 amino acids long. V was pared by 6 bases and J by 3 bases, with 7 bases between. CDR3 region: CASRKQTDTQYF. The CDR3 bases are TGTGCCAGCAGGAAACAGACAGATACGCAGTATTTT.

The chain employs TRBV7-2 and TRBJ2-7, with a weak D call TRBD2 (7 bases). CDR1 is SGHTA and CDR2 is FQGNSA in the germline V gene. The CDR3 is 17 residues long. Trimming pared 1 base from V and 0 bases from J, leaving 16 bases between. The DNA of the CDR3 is TGTGCCAGCAGCTTAGGAGGGGGGGGGCCCGTCTCCTACGAGCAGTACTTC. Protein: CASSLGGGGPVSYEQYF.

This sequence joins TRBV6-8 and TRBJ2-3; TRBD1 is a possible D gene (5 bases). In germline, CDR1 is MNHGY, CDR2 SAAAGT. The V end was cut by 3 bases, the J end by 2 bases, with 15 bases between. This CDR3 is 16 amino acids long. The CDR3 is CASSYFDSQFTDTQYF. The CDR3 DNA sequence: TGTGCCAGCAGTTATTTCGACAGTCAATTCACAGATACGCAGTATTTT.

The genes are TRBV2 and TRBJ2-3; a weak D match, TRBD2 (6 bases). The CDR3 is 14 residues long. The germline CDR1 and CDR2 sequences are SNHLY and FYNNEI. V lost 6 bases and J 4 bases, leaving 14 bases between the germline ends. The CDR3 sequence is CASSRILASDTQYF. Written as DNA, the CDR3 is TGTGCCAGCAGCCGGATACTAGCTTCAGATACGCAGTATTTT.

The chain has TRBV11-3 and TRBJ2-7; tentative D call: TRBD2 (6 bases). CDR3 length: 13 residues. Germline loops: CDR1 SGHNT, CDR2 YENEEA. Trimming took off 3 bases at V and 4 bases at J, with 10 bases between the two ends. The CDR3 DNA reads TGTGCCAGCAGCTTGCGGGGCGGTTACGAGCAGTACGTC. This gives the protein CASSLRGGYEQYV.

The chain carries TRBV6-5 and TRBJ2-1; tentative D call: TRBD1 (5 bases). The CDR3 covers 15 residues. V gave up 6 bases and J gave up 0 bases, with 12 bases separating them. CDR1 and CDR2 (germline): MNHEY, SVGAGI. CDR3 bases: TGTGCCAGCAGACCACGGACATTCTCCTACAATGAGCAGTTCTTC. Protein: CASRPRTFSYNEQFF.

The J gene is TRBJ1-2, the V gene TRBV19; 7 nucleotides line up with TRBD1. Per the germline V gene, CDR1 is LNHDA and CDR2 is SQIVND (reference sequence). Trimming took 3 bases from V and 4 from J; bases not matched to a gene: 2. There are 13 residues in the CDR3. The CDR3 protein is CASSMNRGYGYTF. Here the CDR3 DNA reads TGTGCCAGTAGTATGAACAGGGGCTATGGCTACACCTTC. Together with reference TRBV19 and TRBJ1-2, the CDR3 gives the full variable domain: DGGITQSPKYLFRKEGQNVTLSCEQNLNHDAMYWYRQDPGQGLRLIYYSQIVNDFQKGDIAEGYSVSREKKESFPLTVTSAQKNPTAFYLCASSMNRGYGYTFGSGTRLTVV.

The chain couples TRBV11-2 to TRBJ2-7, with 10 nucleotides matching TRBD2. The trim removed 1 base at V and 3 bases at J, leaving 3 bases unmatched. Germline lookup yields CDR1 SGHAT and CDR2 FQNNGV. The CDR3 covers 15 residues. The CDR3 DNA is TGTGCCAGCAGCTTAGTTAGCGGGGGGCTCTACGAGCAGTACTTC. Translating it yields CASSLVSGGLYEQYF.

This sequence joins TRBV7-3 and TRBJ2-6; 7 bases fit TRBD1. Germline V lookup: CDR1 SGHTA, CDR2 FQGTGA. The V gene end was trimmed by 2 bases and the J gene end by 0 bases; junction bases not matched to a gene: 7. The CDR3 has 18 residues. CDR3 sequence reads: CASSLVGTVNSGANVLTF. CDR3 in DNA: TGTGCCAGCAGCTTAGTCGGGACAGTAAACTCTGGGGCCAACGTCCTGACTTTC. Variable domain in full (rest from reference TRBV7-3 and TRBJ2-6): GAGVSQTPSNKVTEKGKYVELRCDPISGHTALYWYRQSLGQGPEFLIYFQGTGAADDSGLPNDRFFAVRPEGSVSTLKIQRTERGDSAVYLCASSLVGTVNSGANVLTFGAGSRLTVL.

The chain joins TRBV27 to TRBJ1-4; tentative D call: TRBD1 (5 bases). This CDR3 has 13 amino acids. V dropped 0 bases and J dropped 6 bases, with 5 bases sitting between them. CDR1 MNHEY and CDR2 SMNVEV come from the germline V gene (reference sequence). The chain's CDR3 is CASSLSGDEKLFF. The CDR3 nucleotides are TGTGCCAGCAGTTTATCAGGGGATGAAAAACTGTTTTTT.

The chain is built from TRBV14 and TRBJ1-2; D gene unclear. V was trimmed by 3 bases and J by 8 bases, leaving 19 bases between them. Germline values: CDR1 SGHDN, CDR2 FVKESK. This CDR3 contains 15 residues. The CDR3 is CASSHAAGSRMGYTF. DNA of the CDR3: TGTGCCAGCAGCCACGCCGCCGGGAGTCGCATGGGCTACACCTTC.

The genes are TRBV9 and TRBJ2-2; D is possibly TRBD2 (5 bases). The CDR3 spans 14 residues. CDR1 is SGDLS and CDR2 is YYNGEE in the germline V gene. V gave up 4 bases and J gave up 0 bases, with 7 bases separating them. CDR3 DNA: TGTGCCAGCAGCCCCGGGGCGAACACCGGGGAGCTGTTTTTT. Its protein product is CASSPGANTGELFF.

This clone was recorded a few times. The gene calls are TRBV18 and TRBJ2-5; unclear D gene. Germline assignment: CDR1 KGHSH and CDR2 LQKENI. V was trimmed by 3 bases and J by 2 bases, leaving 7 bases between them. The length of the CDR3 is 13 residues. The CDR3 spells CASSPQTQETQYF. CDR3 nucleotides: TGTGCCAGCTCACCCCAGACACAAGAGACCCAGTACTTC.

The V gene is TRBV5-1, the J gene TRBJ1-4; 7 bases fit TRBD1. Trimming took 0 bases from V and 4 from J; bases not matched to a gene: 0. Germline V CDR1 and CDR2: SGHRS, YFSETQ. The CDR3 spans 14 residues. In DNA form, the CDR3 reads TGCGCCAGCAGCTTGGGGGACAGTAATGAAAAACTGTTTTTT. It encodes CASSLGDSNEKLFF.

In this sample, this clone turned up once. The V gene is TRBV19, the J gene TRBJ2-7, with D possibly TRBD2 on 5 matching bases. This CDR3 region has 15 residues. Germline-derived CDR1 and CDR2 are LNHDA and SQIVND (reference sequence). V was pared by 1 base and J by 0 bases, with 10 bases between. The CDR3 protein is CASSIGTASSYEQYF. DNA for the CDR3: TGTGCCAGTAGTATAGGGACTGCTAGCTCCTACGAGCAGTACTTC. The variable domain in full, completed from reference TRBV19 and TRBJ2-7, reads DGGITQSPKYLFRKEGQNVTLSCEQNLNHDAMYWYRQDPGQGLRLIYYSQIVNDFQKGDIAEGYSVSREKKESFPLTVTSAQKNPTAFYLCASSIGTASSYEQYFGPGTRLTVT.

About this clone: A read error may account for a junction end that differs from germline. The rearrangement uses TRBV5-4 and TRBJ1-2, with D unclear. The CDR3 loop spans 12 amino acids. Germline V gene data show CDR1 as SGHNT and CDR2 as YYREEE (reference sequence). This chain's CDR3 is CASSEGGGRPNF. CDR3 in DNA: TGTGCCAGCAGCGAAGGTGGCGGGCGCCCGAACTTC.

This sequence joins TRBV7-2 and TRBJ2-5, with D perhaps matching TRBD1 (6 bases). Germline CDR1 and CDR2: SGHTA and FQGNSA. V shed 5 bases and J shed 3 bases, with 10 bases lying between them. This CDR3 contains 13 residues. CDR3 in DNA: TGTGCCAGCAGCGTTAACAGGGAAGAGACCCAGTACTTC. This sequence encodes CASSVNREETQYF. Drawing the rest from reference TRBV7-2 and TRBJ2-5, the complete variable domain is GAGVSQSPSNKVTEKGKDVELRCDPISGHTALYWYRQSLGQGLEFLIYFQGNSAPDKSGLPSDRFSAERTGGSVSTLTIQRTQQEDSAVYLCASSVNREETQYFGPGTRLLVL.

As DNA, the CDR3 is TGTGCCAGCAGTCGACCGGGGGTGTATAATTCACCCCTCCACTTT. This gives the protein CASSRPGVYNSPLHF. The V call is TRBV27, the J call TRBJ1-6, with D perhaps matching TRBD1 (5 bases). V was shortened by 5 bases and J by 4 bases, with 12 bases between the two germline ends. CDR1 and CDR2 (germline): MNHEY, SMNVEV (reference sequence). The CDR3 is made up of 15 amino acids.

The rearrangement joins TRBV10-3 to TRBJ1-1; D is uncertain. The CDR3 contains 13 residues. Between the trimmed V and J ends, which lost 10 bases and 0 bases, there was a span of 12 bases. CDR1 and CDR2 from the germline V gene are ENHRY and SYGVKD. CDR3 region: CATTSGMNTEAFF. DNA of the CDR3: TGTGCCACCACGTCGGGGATGAACACTGAAGCTTTCTTT.

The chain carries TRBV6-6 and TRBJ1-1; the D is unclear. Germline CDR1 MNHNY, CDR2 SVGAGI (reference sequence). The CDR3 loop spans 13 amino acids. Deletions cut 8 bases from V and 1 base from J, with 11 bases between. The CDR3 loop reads CASYFGGNTEAFF. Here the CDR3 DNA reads TGTGCCAGCTACTTTGGAGGGAACACTGAAGCTTTCTTT.